Listed here are 27 T cell receptor beta chains from one sample, sequenced in a study of shared clonotypes between healthy human individuals. Sequencing used immunoSEQ multiplex PCR; TCRdb keeps in-frame clones, though not all of them. The sample records about 1.1 million clones, 78% being singletons. The specimen was memory CD4+ T cells from PBMCs. Subset of the sample: CD45RA-negative fraction. The receptors were sampled from a man aged 18 to 35 in good health. Some clones in this sample may be carry-over from other donors' samples.

CDR3: CASSGGTRPPTQYF. CDR3 nucleotides: TGTGCCAGCTCCGGCGGGACTCGTCCCCCCACCCAGTACTTC. V and J are TRBV7-9 and TRBJ2-5; D possibly corresponds to TRBD2 (6 bases). This CDR3 has 14 amino acids. Germline V gives CDR1 SEHNR, CDR2 FQNEAQ (reference sequence). Between the trimmed V and J ends, which lost 8 bases and 8 bases, there was a span of 21 bases.

The V call is TRBV29-1, the J call TRBJ1-1; D is ambiguous. Trimming left V 6 bases short and J 0 bases short, with 11 bases between. The length of the CDR3 is 13 residues. Germline assignment: CDR1 SQVTM and CDR2 ANQGSEA. The CDR3 spells CSVGGPMNTEAFF. The CDR3 DNA reads as TGCAGCGTCGGCGGACCTATGAACACTGAAGCTTTCTTT.

The rearrangement uses TRBV28 and TRBJ1-2; a weak D match, TRBD1 (5 bases). This CDR3 comprises 16 residues. Germline CDR1 MDHEN, CDR2 SYDVKM. Trimming cost V 5 bases and J 0 bases, with 16 bases left between them. CDR3 DNA: TGTGCCAGCAGTAACCTCGGTAGGGACTCTAACTATGGCTACACCTTC. Protein: CASSNLGRDSNYGYTF.

V usage is TRBV29-1 and J usage is TRBJ2-3; TRBD2 matches 7 bases. CDR3 length equals 14 residues. Trimming removed 8 bases from V and 0 bases from J; junction bases left unmatched: 8. The germline gives CDR1 SQVTM, CDR2 ANQGSEA. DNA of the CDR3: TGCAGCACCTACGGGAGGCGGAGCACAGATACGCAGTATTTT. This sequence encodes CSTYGRRSTDTQYF.

CDR3 sequence: CASSQDPWQGRNEQFF. CDR3 sequence (DNA): TGTGCCAGCAGCCAAGATCCCTGGCAGGGACGGAATGAGCAGTTCTTC. The rearrangement links TRBV4-2 to TRBJ2-1; D assignment may be TRBD1 or TRBD2 (5 bases each). The CDR3 loop spans 16 amino acids. Trimming cost V 0 bases and J 7 bases, with 16 bases left between them. Germline CDR1 is LGHNA and CDR2 is YNFKEQ.

The rearrangement joins TRBV27 to TRBJ2-2; no clear D. CDR1 is MNHEY, CDR2 SMNVEV, per germline (reference sequence). The CDR3 has 15 amino acids. V lost 5 bases and J lost 2, with 12 bases in between. The CDR3 region has the DNA TGTGCCAGCAGTCCAAGGAGAACCAACACCGGGGAGCTGTTTTTT. Its translation is CASSPRRTNTGELFF.

As concerns this clone: The same CDR3 can be traced to other DNA sequences in this sample. The chain recombines TRBV18 with TRBJ2-6; D gene unclear. Germline-derived CDR1 and CDR2 are KGHSH and LQKENI. The CDR3 covers 15 residues. Trimming removed 2 bases from V and 4 bases from J, with 9 bases in between. CDR3 coding DNA: TGTGCCAGCTCACCAGGGCAGTCCGGGGCCAACGTCCTGACTTTC. Translated, it gives CASSPGQSGANVLTF. Full variable domain (outside the CDR3, taken from reference TRBV18 and TRBJ2-6): NAGVMQNPRHLVRRRGQEARLRCSPMKGHSHVYWYRQLPEEGLKFMVYLQKENIIDESGMPKERFSAEFPKEGPSILRIQQVVRGDSAAYFCASSPGQSGANVLTFGAGSRLTVL.

J is TRBJ2-3 and V is TRBV4-2, with D perhaps assigned TRBD1 or TRBD2 (5 bases each). The length of the CDR3 is 17 residues. V dropped 6 bases and J dropped 0 bases, with 19 bases sitting between them. CDR1 is LGHNA and CDR2 is YNFKEQ in the germline V gene. The CDR3, as DNA: TGTGCCAGCAGTCGGAACTTAGGGGAGATGAGCACAGATACGCAGTATTTT. This translates into CASSRNLGEMSTDTQYF.

This clone was seen only once. The V gene is TRBV4-1, the J gene TRBJ2-5; a possible D gene is TRBD2 (7 bases). The CDR3 has 16 amino acids. The V and J ends lost 11 bases and 4 bases respectively, with 26 bases between them. In germline, CDR1 is MGHRA, CDR2 YSYEKL. This CDR3 reads CAQREGGGVSRETQYF. The CDR3 DNA sequence: TGCGCCCAGCGCGAAGGGGGAGGGGTGTCTAGAGAGACCCAGTACTTC.

On this clone itself: The same CDR3 is also encoded by other DNA sequences in this sample. J is TRBJ2-1 and V is TRBV5-4; 8 bases are shared with TRBD2. The junction had 3 bases not matched to a gene; V was cut back by 1 base and J by 0 bases. The CDR3 runs 16 residues. CDR1 is SGHNT and CDR2 is YYREEE in the germline V gene (reference sequence). Here the CDR3 reads CASSLPGTSSYNEQFF. CDR3 coding DNA: TGTGCCAGCAGCTTGCCCGGGACTAGCTCCTACAATGAGCAGTTCTTC.

This clone showed up just a few times. V and J are TRBV4-1 and TRBJ2-1; TRBD2 matches at 7 bases. V was clipped by 5 bases and J by 4 bases; unmatched bases: 11. Per germline, CDR1 MGHRA and CDR2 YSYEKL. The CDR3 extends over 16 amino acids. CDR3 DNA sequence: TGCGCCAGCAGCTCAGTCTCGGCTAGCGGATACAATGAGCAGTTCTTC. As protein: CASSSVSASGYNEQFF.

This clone was observed once. The chain carries TRBV5-4 and TRBJ2-2; weak D call: TRBD2 (5 bases). V lost 5 bases and J 0 bases, leaving 11 bases between the germline ends. Germline-derived CDR1 and CDR2 are SGHNT and YYREEE (reference sequence). The CDR3 sequence is 15 residues long. For the CDR3, the DNA is TGTGCCAGCAGTGAACAGACTACGAACACCGGGGAGCTGTTTTTT. This gives the protein CASSEQTTNTGELFF.

CDR3 loop: CAWSVGQGNTEAFF. For the CDR3, the DNA is TGTGCCTGGAGTGTTGGGCAGGGGAACACTGAAGCTTTCTTT. J is TRBJ1-1 and V is TRBV30; weak D call: TRBD1 (5 bases). The germline gives CDR1 GTSNPN, CDR2 SVGIG (reference sequence). Between the trimmed V and J ends, which lost 0 bases and 1 base, there was a span of 9 bases. The CDR3 loop spans 14 amino acids.

The chain employs TRBV30 and TRBJ2-7; a weak D match, TRBD1 (7 bases). V was clipped by 0 bases and J by 4 bases, with 13 bases between them. Germline CDR1 reads GTSNPN; CDR2 reads SVGIG (reference sequence). CDR3 size: 14 residues. CDR3 in amino acids: CAWSVSGGLYEQYF. The CDR3 DNA reads as TGTGCCTGGAGTGTTTCAGGGGGGCTATACGAGCAGTACTTC.

The chain links TRBV30 to TRBJ2-2, with TRBD1 as a possible D gene (5 bases). This CDR3 is 14 amino acids long. From germline, CDR1 is GTSNPN and CDR2 SVGIG (reference sequence). Trimming removed 0 bases at V and 6 bases at J, with 11 bases between. The CDR3 nucleotides read TGTGCCTGGAGTGTATACAGGAATGCCGGGGAGCTGTTTTTT. As protein: CAWSVYRNAGELFF.

The CDR3 protein is CASSSWSAGGLYTGELFF. CDR3 bases: TGTGCCAGCAGCTCCTGGAGTGCCGGAGGGCTTTACACCGGGGAGCTGTTTTTT. The chain has TRBV7-9 and TRBJ2-2; D may be TRBD2 (6 bases). V was clipped by 4 bases and J by 3 bases, with 21 bases between them. The CDR3 is 18 amino acids. CDR1 is SEHNR, CDR2 FQNEAQ, per germline (reference sequence).

The chain uses TRBV13 and TRBJ2-7; D is perhaps TRBD2 (5 bases). The germline CDR1 and CDR2 sequences are PRHDT and FYEKMQ (reference sequence). This CDR3 spans 17 amino acids. The V end was cut by 3 bases, the J end by 0 bases, with 18 bases between. As DNA, the CDR3 is TGTGCCAGCAGCTTTGGACTTAGTCCTCTTAGCTCCTACGAGCAGTACTTC. This gives the protein CASSFGLSPLSSYEQYF. Combining the CDR3 with reference TRBV13 and TRBJ2-7 gives the whole variable domain AAGVIQSPRHLIKEKRETATLKCYPIPRHDTVYWYQQGPGQDPQFLISFYEKMQSDKGSIPDRFSAQQFSDYHSELNMSSLELGDSALYFCASSFGLSPLSSYEQYFGPGTRLTVT.

The V gene is TRBV2, the J gene TRBJ2-2; no clear D gene. The germline gives CDR1 SNHLY, CDR2 FYNNEI. Trimming took off 7 bases at V and 6 bases at J, with 3 bases between the two ends. The CDR3 length is 10 residues. CDR3 in amino acids: CASMAGELFF. The CDR3, as DNA: TGTGCCAGCATGGCCGGGGAGCTGTTTTTT.

The chain joins TRBV6-6 to TRBJ1-2, with D perhaps matching TRBD1 (6 bases). Germline CDR1 is MNHNY and CDR2 is SVGAGI (reference sequence). This CDR3 comprises 14 residues. V lost 0 bases and J 4 bases, leaving 9 bases between the germline ends. The CDR3 loop reads CASSYSPDSYGYTF. The CDR3 bases are TGTGCCAGCAGTTACTCCCCGGACAGCTATGGCTACACCTTC.

V is TRBV7-9 and J is TRBJ2-2; 13 nucleotides align to TRBD2. Germline values: CDR1 SEHNR, CDR2 FQNEAQ (reference sequence). This CDR3 has 16 residues. J gave up 5 bases and V 5 bases, and 5 bases lay outside the gene matches. CDR3 sequence: CASSQTSGRFTGELFF. The CDR3 nucleotides are TGTGCCAGCAGCCAGACTAGCGGGAGGTTTACCGGGGAGCTGTTTTTT.

A remark on this clone: The junction shows a germline mismatch at one end, possibly a read error. This chain joins TRBV5-6 and TRBJ1-4, with D unclear. The CDR3 is 15 residues long. The germline V gene encodes CDR1 SGHDT and CDR2 YYEEEE. CDR3 sequence reads: CASSFARKTNEKLSF. The CDR3 DNA reads TGTGCCAGCAGCTTTGCCCGGAAGACTAATGAAAAACTGTCTTTT.

The rearrangement links TRBV19 to TRBJ1-2; no clear D gene. This CDR3 has 15 amino acids. The V and J ends lost 9 bases and 8 bases respectively, with 25 bases between them. The germline V gene has CDR1 LNHDA and CDR2 SQIVND (reference sequence). The DNA of the CDR3 is TGTGCCAGCCACCACCCTGAGCGACGATCTATGGGCTACACCTTC. This translates into CASHHPERRSMGYTF.

This clone was observed once. The rearrangement links TRBV6-6 to TRBJ1-1; D is perhaps TRBD1 (5 bases). Germline V gene sequence: CDR1 MNHNY, CDR2 SVGAGI (reference sequence). The CDR3 length is 14 residues. Trimming pared 5 bases from V and 6 bases from J, leaving 16 bases between. The CDR3 coding sequence is TGTGCCAGCAGTCGGGACTTTAAGGACGCTGAAGCTTTCTTT. Translating gives CASSRDFKDAEAFF.

The CDR3 DNA is TGTGCCAGCAGTCCGTACAGGGGTCGGGAGACTGAAGCTTTCTTT. Translating gives CASSPYRGRETEAFF. The chain couples TRBV27 to TRBJ1-1, with 7 bases that match TRBD1. V lost 5 bases and J lost 5; bases outside the gene matches: 11. Germline CDR1 reads MNHEY; CDR2 reads SMNVEV (reference sequence). The CDR3 is 15 residues long.

The genes are TRBV5-1 and TRBJ2-1; 10 bases align to TRBD2. V was clipped by 2 bases and J by 7 bases; unmatched bases: 9. This CDR3 contains 16 residues. Germline loops: CDR1 SGHRS, CDR2 YFSETQ. Here the CDR3 reads CASSLLAGGNGNEQFF. The CDR3 DNA follows: TGCGCCAGCAGCTTATTAGCGGGAGGAAACGGGAATGAGCAGTTCTTC.

The gene calls are TRBV19 and TRBJ2-1; 8 bases are shared with TRBD2. CDR3 length equals 13 residues. Germline values: CDR1 LNHDA, CDR2 SQIVND (reference sequence). Germline trimming cut 5 bases from V and 6 bases from J; bases unmatched to any gene: 3. CDR3 region: CASSQRETNEQFF. The CDR3 region has the DNA TGTGCCAGTAGTCAGCGGGAGACCAATGAGCAGTTCTTC.

The chain joins TRBV9 to TRBJ1-5; no firm D call. The CDR3 length is 16 residues. Trimming took 0 bases from V and 0 from J, leaving 10 bases between them. Germline CDR1 reads SGDLS; CDR2 reads YYNGEE. CDR3 DNA sequence: TGTGCCAGCAGCGTAGAGACACCCTATAGCAATCAGCCCCAGCATTTT. It codes for CASSVETPYSNQPQHF.